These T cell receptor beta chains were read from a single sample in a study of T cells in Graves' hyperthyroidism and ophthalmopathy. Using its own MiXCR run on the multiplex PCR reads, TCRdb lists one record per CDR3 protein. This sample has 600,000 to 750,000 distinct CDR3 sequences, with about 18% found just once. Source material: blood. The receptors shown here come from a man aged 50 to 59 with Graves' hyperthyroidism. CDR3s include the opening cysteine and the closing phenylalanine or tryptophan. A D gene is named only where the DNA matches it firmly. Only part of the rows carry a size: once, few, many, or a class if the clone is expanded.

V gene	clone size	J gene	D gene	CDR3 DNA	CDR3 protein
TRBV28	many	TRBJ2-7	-	TGTGCCAGCGCCGGGGGCCCTAGCGGAGTCTACGAGCAGTACTTC	CASAGGPSGVYEQYF
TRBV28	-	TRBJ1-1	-	TGTGCCAGCAGTTTAAGCTCGGCTTCGGGTGAAGCTTTCTTT	CASSLSSASGEAFF
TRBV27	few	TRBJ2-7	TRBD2	TGTGCCAGCAGTTTATTCTACGGGGGGGGCGCGGGGGCCTACGAGCAGTACTTC	CASSLFYGGGAGAYEQYF
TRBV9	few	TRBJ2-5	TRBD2	TGTGCCAGCAGCGTAGGACTAGCGGGAGGAAGAGAGACCCAGTACTTC	CASSVGLAGGRETQYF
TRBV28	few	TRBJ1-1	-	TGTGCCAGCAGTTTCGGCCTGCACACTGAAGCTTTCTTT	CASSFGLHTEAFF
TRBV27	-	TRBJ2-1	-	TGTGCCAGCAGGACTTCCGGGACTTACAATGAGCAGTTCTTC	CASRTSGTYNEQFF
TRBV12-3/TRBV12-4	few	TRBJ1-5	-	TGTGCCAGCAGTGATCCTGGGGGCAATCAGCCCCAGCATTTT	CASSDPGGNQPQHF
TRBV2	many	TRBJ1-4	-	TGTGCCAGCAGCCCGAACAGTGAGCCCCAAAAACTGTTTTTT	CASSPNSEPQKLFF
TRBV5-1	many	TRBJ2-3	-	TGCGCCAGCAGCTTGGAAGGAGGGGGAACAGATACGCAGTATTTT	CASSLEGGGTDTQYF
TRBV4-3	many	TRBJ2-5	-	TGCGCCAGCAGCCAAGATCCTTGGGAGTGGGAGACCCAGTACTTC	CASSQDPWEWETQYF
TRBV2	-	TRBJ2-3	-	TGTGCCAGCAGCGTTAGAGGAACTAGCACAGATACGCAGTATTTT	CASSVRGTSTDTQYF
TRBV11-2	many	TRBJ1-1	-	TGTGCCAGCAGCCCCCCCGGAGGGGCAAGGAACACTGAAGCTTTCTTT	CASSPPGGARNTEAFF
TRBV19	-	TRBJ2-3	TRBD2	TGTGCCAGTAGTACGGGAGGGACAGATACGCAGTATTTT	CASSTGGTDTQYF
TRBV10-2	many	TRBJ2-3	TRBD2	TGCGCCAGCAGTGTTTCTAGCGGGGGATTTTCCACAGATACGCAGTATTTT	CASSVSSGGFSTDTQYF
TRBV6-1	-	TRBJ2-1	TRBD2	TGTGCCAGCAGTGACGGACTAGCGGGGGGCTCCTACAATGAGCAGCTCTTC	CASSDGLAGGSYNEQLF
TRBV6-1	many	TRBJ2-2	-	TGTGCCAGCAGGGGCAGTAACACCGGGGAGCTGTTTTTT	CASRGSNTGELFF
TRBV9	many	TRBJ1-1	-	TGTGCCAGCAGCGTAGATGGCCTCTGGAACACTGAAGCTTTCTTT	CASSVDGLWNTEAFF
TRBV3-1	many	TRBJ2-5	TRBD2	TGTGCCAGCAGCCGAAGGGAGGGAGTGGAGACCCAGTACTTC	CASSRREGVETQYF
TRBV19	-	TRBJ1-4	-	TGTGCCAGTAGTACGATTAGTTCAACTAATGAAAAACTGTTTTTT	CASSTISSTNEKLFF
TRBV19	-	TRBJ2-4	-	TGTGCCAGTAGTATAGTCCCTTTCACAGACATTCAGTACTTC	CASSIVPFTDIQYF
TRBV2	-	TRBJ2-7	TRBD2	TGTGCCAGCACCGGCCCAGGATCCGCAACTAGCGGGAGAGGCGAGCAGTACTTC	CASTGPGSATSGRGEQYF
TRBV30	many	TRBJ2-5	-	TGTGCCTGGAGTGTTTGGGAATCCGAGACCCAGTACTTC	CAWSVWESETQYF
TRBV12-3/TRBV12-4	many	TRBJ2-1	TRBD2	TGTGCCAGCAGTTTTGACATTAGCGGGAGGGTCGGCAATGAGCAGTTCTTC	CASSFDISGRVGNEQFF
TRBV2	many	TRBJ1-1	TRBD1	TGTGCCAACGGCCCAGGGGACAGACAGAACACTGAAGCTTTCTTT	CANGPGDRQNTEAFF
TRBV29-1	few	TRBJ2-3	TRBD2	TGCAGCGTAGAACTAGCGGGAGGCACAGATACGCAGTATTTT	CSVELAGGTDTQYF
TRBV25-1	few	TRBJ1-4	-	TGTGCCAGCAGTGCTTTTGGGGGAACTAATGAAAAACTGTTTTTT	CASSAFGGTNEKLFF
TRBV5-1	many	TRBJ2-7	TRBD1	TGCGCCAGCAGCCCACAACAGGGGGCCTACGAGCAGTACTTC	CASSPQQGAYEQYF
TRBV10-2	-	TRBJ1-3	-	TGCGCCAGCAGTGCCGGGAACTCTGGAAACACCATATATTTT	CASSAGNSGNTIYF
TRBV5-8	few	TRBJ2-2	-	TGTGCCAGCAGCTGGGGCCGGGAGCTGTTTTTT	CASSWGRELFF
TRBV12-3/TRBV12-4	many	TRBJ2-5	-	TGTGCCAGCAGTCCCCGCCGAGAGACCCAGTACTTC	CASSPRRETQYF
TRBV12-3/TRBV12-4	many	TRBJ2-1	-	TGTGCCAGCAGAAATAGCGGTGAGTCTCCCTACAATGAGCAGTTCTTC	CASRNSGESPYNEQFF
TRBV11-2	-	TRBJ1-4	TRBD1	TGTGCCAGCAGCTCCGCCCAGGGGGCCCAGGGAGAAAAACTGTTTTTT	CASSSAQGAQGEKLFF
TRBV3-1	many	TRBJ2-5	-	TGTGCCAGCAGCCACCAACGGACCCAGTACTTC	CASSHQRTQYF
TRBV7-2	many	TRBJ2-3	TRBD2	TGTGCCAGCAGCCGGACTAGCGGACGCACAGATACGCAGTATTTT	CASSRTSGRTDTQYF
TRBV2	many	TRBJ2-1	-	TGTGCCAGCAGAAAGGACGGAGCAATCTCCTACAATGAGCAGTTCTTC	CASRKDGAISYNEQFF
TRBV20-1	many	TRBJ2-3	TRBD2	TGCAGTGCCCTTAGCGGGAGTTATGGGACAGATACGCAGTATTTT	CSALSGSYGTDTQYF
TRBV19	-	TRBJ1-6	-	TGTGCCAGTAGTACGGCCGGACAGATCAATTCACCCCTCCACTTT	CASSTAGQINSPLHF
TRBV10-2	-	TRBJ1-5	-	TGCGCCAGCGGGGCCTCCCTCAGACAGCCCCAGCATTTT	CASGASLRQPQHF
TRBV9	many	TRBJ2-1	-	TGTGCCAGCAGCGTTGATGGGGGCTACAATGAGCAGTTCTTC	CASSVDGGYNEQFF
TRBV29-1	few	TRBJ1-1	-	TGCAGCGTTGTAGCAGATTTGAACACTGAAGCTTTCTTT	CSVVADLNTEAFF
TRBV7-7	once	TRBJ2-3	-	TGTGCTAGCAGCTTTTCTCTCACAGATACGCAGTATTTT	CASSFSLTDTQYF
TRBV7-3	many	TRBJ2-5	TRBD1	TGTGCCAGCAGCTCCGGGATGCAGGGGGCGAGGGAGACCCAGTACTTC	CASSSGMQGARETQYF
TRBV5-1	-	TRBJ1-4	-	TGCGCCAGCAGCTTGACAGGATGGAATGAAAAACTGTTTTTT	CASSLTGWNEKLFF
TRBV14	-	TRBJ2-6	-	TGTGCCAGCAGCCAAGCTCTACCAGGGAGCTCTGGGGCCAACGTCCTGACTTTC	CASSQALPGSSGANVLTF
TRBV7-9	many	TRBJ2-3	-	TGTGCCAGCAGCACCACTTGGGCGGGACGCGGCACAGATACGCAGTATTTT	CASSTTWAGRGTDTQYF
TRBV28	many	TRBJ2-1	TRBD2	TGTGCCAGCTCTAGCGGGAGTACGTACAATGAGCAGTTCTTC	CASSSGSTYNEQFF
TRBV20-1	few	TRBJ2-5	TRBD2	TGCAGTGCGGGGCCTGGGACTAGCGGGGGCTTTGAGACCCAGTACTTC	CSAGPGTSGGFETQYF
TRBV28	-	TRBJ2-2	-	TGTGCCAGCGTCGGGAGCCCTTCTATTAACACCGGGGAGCTGTTTTTT	CASVGSPSINTGELFF
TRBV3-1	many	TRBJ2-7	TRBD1	TGTGCCAGCAGCCAAGATCGTAGTGACAGGGGGCTCTACGAGCAGTACTTC	CASSQDRSDRGLYEQYF
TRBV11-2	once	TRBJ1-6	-	TGTGCCAGCAGCGACGGGGCGCTCCCGGGGGGCGCCCTCCGCTTT	CASSDGALPGGALRF
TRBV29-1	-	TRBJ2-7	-	TGCAGCGTCGGAGGGGGCACAGCTCGCTACGAGCAGTACTTC	CSVGGGTARYEQYF